These T cell receptor beta chains were read from a single sample in a study of control samples from healthy donors and cancer patients. Here immunoSEQ multiplex PCR was the method, and the copy in TCRdb shows in-frame clones only, minus some. This table holds tens of thousands of clones, roughly 90% found once. Sequencing used PBMCs. The receptors derive from a woman aged 40 to 49 with head and neck cancer. The CDR3 runs from the conserved cysteine through the conserved F or W. The D gene is left open where the match is weak. Where a row states a size, it is once, few, many or the class of an expanded clone; other rows omit it.

CDR3 protein: CASSFGRGTEAFF; CDR3 DNA: TGTGCCAGCAGTTTCGGTAGGGGAACTGAAGCTTTCTTT; J gene: TRBJ1-1; V gene: TRBV6-5; clone size: .; D gene: .
CDR3 protein: CASSAGGPGYGYTF; CDR3 DNA: TGCGCCAGCAGCGCGGGGGGGCCGGGGTATGGCTACACCTTC; J gene: TRBJ1-2; V gene: TRBV5-1; clone size: .; D gene: .
CDR3 protein: CASRVTASLNTEAFF; CDR3 DNA: TGTGCCAGTAGGGTGACGGCTTCCCTGAACACTGAAGCTTTCTTT; J gene: TRBJ1-1; V gene: TRBV19; clone size: .; D gene: .
CDR3 protein: CASSEGPTLNEKLFF; CDR3 DNA: TGTGCCAGCAGTGAAGGGCCAACTCTTAATGAAAAACTGTTTTTT; J gene: TRBJ1-4; V gene: TRBV6-1; clone size: .; D gene: .
CDR3 protein: CASSLAQPQMGYEQYF; CDR3 DNA: TGTGCCAGCAGCTTAGCCCAGCCTCAAATGGGCTACGAGCAGTACTTC; J gene: TRBJ2-7; V gene: TRBV11-2; clone size: .; D gene: .
CDR3 protein: CASSSTGVAPDTQYF; CDR3 DNA: TGTGCCAGCAGTTCAACGGGGGTCGCACCCGATACGCAGTATTTT; J gene: TRBJ2-3; V gene: TRBV6-5; clone size: .; D gene: .
CDR3 protein: CASSLGPNQETQYF; CDR3 DNA: TGTGCCAGCAGCTTAGGGCCCAACCAAGAGACCCAGTACTTC; J gene: TRBJ2-5; V gene: TRBV7-2; clone size: .; D gene: .
CDR3 protein: CAWTTPGTGSYEQYF; CDR3 DNA: TGTGCCTGGACTACCCCCGGGACAGGGTCCTACGAGCAGTACTTC; J gene: TRBJ2-7; V gene: TRBV30; clone size: .; D gene: TRBD1
CDR3 protein: CASSPRDSEETQYF; CDR3 DNA: TGTGCCAGCTCCCCTCGGGACAGCGAAGAGACCCAGTACTTC; J gene: TRBJ2-5; V gene: TRBV18; clone size: .; D gene: TRBD1
CDR3 protein: CASSLGQEGEAFF; CDR3 DNA: TGTGCCAGCAGCTTAGGGCAAGAGGGTGAAGCTTTCTTT; J gene: TRBJ1-1; V gene: TRBV7-8; clone size: .; D gene: .
CDR3 protein: CASSESIGGSYNSPLHF; CDR3 DNA: TGTGCCAGCAGTGAATCGATAGGTGGCAGCTATAATTCACCCCTCCACTTT; J gene: TRBJ1-6; V gene: TRBV25-1; clone size: .; D gene: .
CDR3 protein: CASSLTGVDGGGYTF; CDR3 DNA: TGCGCCAGCAGCTTGACAGGGGTGGATGGTGGTGGCTACACCTTC; J gene: TRBJ1-2; V gene: TRBV5-1; clone size: .; D gene: TRBD1
CDR3 protein: CASQRSSSTDTQYF; CDR3 DNA: TGTGCCAGTCAAAGATCGTCTAGCACAGATACGCAGTATTTT; J gene: TRBJ2-3; V gene: TRBV5-4; clone size: once; D gene: .
CDR3 protein: CASSATSGATGELFF; CDR3 DNA: TGTGCCAGCAGCGCAACTAGCGGGGCCACCGGGGAGCTGTTTTTT; J gene: TRBJ2-2; V gene: TRBV9; clone size: .; D gene: TRBD2
CDR3 protein: CASSQGNGGSRPGYTF; CDR3 DNA: TGTGCCAGCAGCCAGGGCAATGGGGGATCCCGGCCTGGCTACACCTTC; J gene: TRBJ1-2; V gene: TRBV3-1/TRBV3-2; clone size: .; D gene: .
CDR3 protein: CASSFGIGDTQYF; CDR3 DNA: TGTGCCAGCAGCTTCGGGATAGGAGATACGCAGTATTTT; J gene: TRBJ2-3; V gene: TRBV5-5; clone size: .; D gene: .
CDR3 protein: CATSDNRDYLYF; CDR3 DNA: TGTGCCACCAGTGATAACCGGGACTACTTATACTTC; J gene: TRBJ2-5; V gene: TRBV24-1; clone size: .; D gene: TRBD2
CDR3 protein: CASSQETQGYGYTF; CDR3 DNA: TGTGCCAGCAGCCAAGAAACCCAGGGCTATGGCTACACCTTC; J gene: TRBJ1-2; V gene: TRBV4-2; clone size: .; D gene: .
CDR3 protein: CASSLGTGNQPQHF; CDR3 DNA: TGTGCCAGCAGCTTAGGGACGGGCAATCAGCCCCAGCATTTT; J gene: TRBJ1-5; V gene: TRBV7-9; clone size: .; D gene: .
CDR3 protein: CASKQGGAKLFF; CDR3 DNA: TGTGCCAGCAAACAGGGTGGGGCAAAACTGTTTTTT; J gene: TRBJ1-4; V gene: TRBV27; clone size: .; D gene: .
CDR3 protein: CASSLVNRGNQPQHF; CDR3 DNA: TGTGCCAGCAGTTTAGTCAACAGGGGGAATCAGCCCCAGCATTTT; J gene: TRBJ1-5; V gene: TRBV27; clone size: once; D gene: TRBD1
CDR3 protein: CASTAGVPEAFF; CDR3 DNA: TGTGCCAGCACCGCGGGGGTTCCTGAAGCTTTCTTT; J gene: TRBJ1-1; V gene: TRBV7-9; clone size: .; D gene: .
CDR3 protein: CASSEMGQGGETQYF; CDR3 DNA: TGTGCCAGCAGCGAAATGGGACAGGGGGGTGAGACCCAGTACTTC; J gene: TRBJ2-5; V gene: TRBV11-2; clone size: .; D gene: TRBD1
CDR3 protein: CATSDTPDREEPSSYEQYF; CDR3 DNA: TGTGCCACCAGTGACACCCCGGACAGGGAGGAACCCAGCTCCTACGAGCAGTACTTC; J gene: TRBJ2-7; V gene: TRBV24-1; clone size: .; D gene: TRBD1